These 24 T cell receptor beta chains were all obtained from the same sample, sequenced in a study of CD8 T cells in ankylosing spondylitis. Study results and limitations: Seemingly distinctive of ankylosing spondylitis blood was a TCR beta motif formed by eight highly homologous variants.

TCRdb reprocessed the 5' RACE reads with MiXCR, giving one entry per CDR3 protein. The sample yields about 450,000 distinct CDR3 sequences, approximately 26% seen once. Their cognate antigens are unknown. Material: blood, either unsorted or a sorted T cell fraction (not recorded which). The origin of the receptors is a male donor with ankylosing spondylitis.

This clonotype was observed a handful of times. CDR3 coding DNA: TGTGCCAGCATGAGCCTACGAGGGAGCAATGAGCAGTTCTTC. It is translated as CASMSLRGSNEQFF. The chain links TRBV2 to TRBJ2-1; TRBD2 is a possible D gene (5 bases). V gave up 7 bases and J gave up 6 bases, with 16 bases separating them. In germline, CDR1 is SNHLY, CDR2 FYNNEI. The length of the CDR3 is 14 residues.

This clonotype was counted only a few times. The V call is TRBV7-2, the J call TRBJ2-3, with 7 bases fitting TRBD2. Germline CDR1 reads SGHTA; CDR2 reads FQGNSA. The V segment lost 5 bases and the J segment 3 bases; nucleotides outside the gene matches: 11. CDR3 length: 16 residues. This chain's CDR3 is CASSPPGRESTDTQYF. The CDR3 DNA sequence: TGTGCCAGCAGCCCACCCGGGCGGGAGTCGACAGATACGCAGTATTTT. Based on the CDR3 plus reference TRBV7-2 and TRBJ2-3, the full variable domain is GAGVSQSPSNKVTEKGKDVELRCDPISGHTALYWYRQSLGQGLEFLIYFQGNSAPDKSGLPSDRFSAERTGGSVSTLTIQRTQQEDSAVYLCASSPPGRESTDTQYFGPGTRLTVL.

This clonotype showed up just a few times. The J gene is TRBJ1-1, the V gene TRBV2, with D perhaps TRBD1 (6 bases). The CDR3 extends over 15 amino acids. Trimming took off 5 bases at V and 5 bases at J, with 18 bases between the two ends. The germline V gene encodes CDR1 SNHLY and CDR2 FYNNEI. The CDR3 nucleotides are TGTGCCAGCAGTTATACCTACAGGGACCCAACTGAAGCTTTCTTT. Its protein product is CASSYTYRDPTEAFF.

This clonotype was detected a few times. CDR3 amino acids: CSVESRMLETQYF. Written as DNA, the CDR3 is TGCAGCGTTGAATCACGGATGTTAGAGACCCAGTACTTC. This chain connects TRBV29-1 to TRBJ2-5, with no clear D. CDR1 SQVTM and CDR2 ANQGSEA come from the germline V gene. The germline V and J ends were trimmed by 2 bases and 4 bases, with 11 bases remaining between them. The CDR3 has 13 amino acids.

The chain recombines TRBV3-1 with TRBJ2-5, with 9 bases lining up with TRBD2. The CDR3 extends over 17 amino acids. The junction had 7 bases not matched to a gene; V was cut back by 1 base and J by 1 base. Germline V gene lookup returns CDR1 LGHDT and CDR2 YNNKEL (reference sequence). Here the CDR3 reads CASSQGVTTSGQETQYF. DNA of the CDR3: TGTGCCAGCAGCCAAGGGGTTACGACTAGCGGCCAAGAGACCCAGTACTTC.

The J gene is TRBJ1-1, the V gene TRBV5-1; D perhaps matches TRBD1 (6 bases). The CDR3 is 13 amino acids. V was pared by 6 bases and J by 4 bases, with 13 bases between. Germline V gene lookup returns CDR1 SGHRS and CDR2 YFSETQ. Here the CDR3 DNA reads TGCGCCAGCAAAGTTGGGGGGCTCACTGAAGCTTTCTTT. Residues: CASKVGGLTEAFF.

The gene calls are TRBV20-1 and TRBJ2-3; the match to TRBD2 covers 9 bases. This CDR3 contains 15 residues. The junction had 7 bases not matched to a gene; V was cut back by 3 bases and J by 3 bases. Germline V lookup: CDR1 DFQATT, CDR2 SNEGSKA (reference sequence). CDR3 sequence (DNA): TGCAGTGCTAGCCGAACTAGCGGGCAAACAGATACGCAGTATTTT. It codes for CSASRTSGQTDTQYF.

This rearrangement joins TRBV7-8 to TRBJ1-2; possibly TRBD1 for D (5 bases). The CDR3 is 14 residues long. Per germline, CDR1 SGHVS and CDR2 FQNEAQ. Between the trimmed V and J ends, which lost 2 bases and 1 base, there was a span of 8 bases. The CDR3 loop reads CASSLRDGNYGYTF. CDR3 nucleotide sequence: TGTGCCAGCAGCTTACGGGACGGTAACTATGGCTACACCTTC.

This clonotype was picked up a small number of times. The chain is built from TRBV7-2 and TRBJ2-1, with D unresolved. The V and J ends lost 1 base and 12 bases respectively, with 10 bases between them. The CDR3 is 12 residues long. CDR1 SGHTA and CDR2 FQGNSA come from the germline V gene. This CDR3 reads CASSLGQPTQFF. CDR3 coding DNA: TGTGCCAGCAGCTTAGGTCAGCCTACGCAGTTCTTC. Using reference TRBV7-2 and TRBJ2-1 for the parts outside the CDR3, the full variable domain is GAGVSQSPSNKVTEKGKDVELRCDPISGHTALYWYRQSLGQGLEFLIYFQGNSAPDKSGLPSDRFSAERTGGSVSTLTIQRTQQEDSAVYLCASSLGQPTQFFGPGTRLTVL.

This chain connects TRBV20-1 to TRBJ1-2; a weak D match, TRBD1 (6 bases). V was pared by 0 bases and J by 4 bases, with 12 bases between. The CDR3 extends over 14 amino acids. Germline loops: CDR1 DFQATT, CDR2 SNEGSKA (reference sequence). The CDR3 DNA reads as TGCAGTGCTAGAGATGGTGGGACACCCTATGGCTACACCTTC. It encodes CSARDGGTPYGYTF.

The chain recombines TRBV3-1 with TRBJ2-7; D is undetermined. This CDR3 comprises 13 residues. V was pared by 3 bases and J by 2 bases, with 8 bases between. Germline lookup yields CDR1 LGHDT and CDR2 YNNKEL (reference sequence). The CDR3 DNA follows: TGTGCCAGCAGCCAGTACGGACCCTACGAGCAGTACTTC. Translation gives CASSQYGPYEQYF.

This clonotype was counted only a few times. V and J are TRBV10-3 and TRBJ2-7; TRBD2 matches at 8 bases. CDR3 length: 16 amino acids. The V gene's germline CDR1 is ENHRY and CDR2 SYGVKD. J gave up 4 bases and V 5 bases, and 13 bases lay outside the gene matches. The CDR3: CAISSPKSGRFYEQYV. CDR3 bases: TGTGCCATCAGTTCCCCCAAGAGCGGGAGATTTTACGAGCAGTACGTC.

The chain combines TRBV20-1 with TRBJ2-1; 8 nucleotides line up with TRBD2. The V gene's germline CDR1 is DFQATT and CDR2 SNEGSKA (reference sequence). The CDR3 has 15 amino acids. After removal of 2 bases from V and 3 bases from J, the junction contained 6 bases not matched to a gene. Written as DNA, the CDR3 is TGCAGTGCTAGAACTTACGGGAGGGGCTACAATGAGCAGTTCTTC. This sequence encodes CSARTYGRGYNEQFF.

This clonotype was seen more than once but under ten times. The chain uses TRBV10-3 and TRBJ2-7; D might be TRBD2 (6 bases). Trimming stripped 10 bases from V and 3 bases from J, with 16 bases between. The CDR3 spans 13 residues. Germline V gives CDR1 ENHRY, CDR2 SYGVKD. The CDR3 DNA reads TGTGCCACCGCGGGAAGGGGCTACTACGAGCAGTACGTC. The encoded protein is CATAGRGYYEQYV.

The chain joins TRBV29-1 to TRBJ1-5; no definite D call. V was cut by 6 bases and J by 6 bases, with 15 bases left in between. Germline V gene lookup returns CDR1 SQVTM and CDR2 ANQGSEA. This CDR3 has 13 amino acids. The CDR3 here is CSVASGEFQPQHF. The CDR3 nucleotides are TGCAGCGTGGCGTCGGGAGAGTTTCAGCCCCAGCATTTT.

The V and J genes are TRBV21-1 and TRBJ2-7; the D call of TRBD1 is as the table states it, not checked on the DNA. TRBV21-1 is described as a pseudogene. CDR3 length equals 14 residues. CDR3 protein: CASSAKGQPYEQYV. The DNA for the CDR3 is TGTGCCAGCAGCGCCAAGGGACAGCCCTACGAGCAGTACGTC.

The CDR3 DNA sequence: TGCGCCAGCGACCCGGGACAGGGATTTTCCGTCACAGATACGCAGTATTTT. It encodes CASDPGQGFSVTDTQYF. The chain uses TRBV5-1 and TRBJ2-3, with TRBD1 matching 9 bases. V shed 7 bases, J shed 2 bases, and the junction held 14 bases outside the gene matches. CDR1 SGHRS and CDR2 YFSETQ come from the germline V gene. The length of the CDR3 is 17 residues.

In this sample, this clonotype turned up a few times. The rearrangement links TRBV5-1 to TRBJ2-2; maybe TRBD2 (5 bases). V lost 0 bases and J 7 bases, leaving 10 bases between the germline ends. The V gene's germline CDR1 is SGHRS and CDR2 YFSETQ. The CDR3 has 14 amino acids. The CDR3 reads CASSLEGGDGELFF. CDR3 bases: TGCGCCAGCAGCTTGGAAGGAGGCGACGGGGAGCTGTTTTTT.

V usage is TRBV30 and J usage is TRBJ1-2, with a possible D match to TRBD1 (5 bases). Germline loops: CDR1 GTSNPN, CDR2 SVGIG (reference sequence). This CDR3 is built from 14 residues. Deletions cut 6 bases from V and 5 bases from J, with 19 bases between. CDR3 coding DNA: TGTGCCTGTCCCCGGACACCAGAGGGGTATGGCTACACCTTC. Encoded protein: CACPRTPEGYGYTF.

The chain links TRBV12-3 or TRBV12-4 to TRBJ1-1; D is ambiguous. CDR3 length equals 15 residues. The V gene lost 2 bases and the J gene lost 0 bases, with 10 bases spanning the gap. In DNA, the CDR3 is TGTGCCAGCAGTTTATACCCGGCCATGAACACTGAAGCTTTCTTT. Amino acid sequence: CASSLYPAMNTEAFF.

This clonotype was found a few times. The CDR3: CASSLGDGDSPLHF. For the CDR3, the DNA is TGTGCCAGCAGTTTGGGGGACGGGGATTCACCCCTCCACTTT. The V call is TRBV12-3 or TRBV12-4, the J call TRBJ1-6; tentative D call: TRBD1 (5 bases). The CDR3 contains 14 residues. The V and J ends lost 3 bases and 8 bases respectively, with 11 bases between them.

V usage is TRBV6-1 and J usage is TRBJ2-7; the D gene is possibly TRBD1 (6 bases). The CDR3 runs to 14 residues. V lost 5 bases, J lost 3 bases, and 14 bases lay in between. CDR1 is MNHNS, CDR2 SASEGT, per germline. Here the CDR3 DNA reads TGTGCCAGCAGTCCAGCAGGACAGAACTACGAGCAGTACGTC. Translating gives CASSPAGQNYEQYV.

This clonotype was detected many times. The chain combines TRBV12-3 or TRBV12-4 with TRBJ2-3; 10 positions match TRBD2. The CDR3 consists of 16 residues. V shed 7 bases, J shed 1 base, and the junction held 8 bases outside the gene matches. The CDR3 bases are TGTGCCAGCACTCCTCTCCTAGCGGGAGGCACAGATACGCAGTATTTT. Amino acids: CASTPLLAGGTDTQYF.

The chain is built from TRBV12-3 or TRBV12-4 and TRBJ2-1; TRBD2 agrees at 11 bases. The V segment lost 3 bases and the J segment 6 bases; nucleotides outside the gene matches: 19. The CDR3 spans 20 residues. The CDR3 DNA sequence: TGTGCCAGCAGTTTTAGGCCGGGACTAGCGGTTACTTATCCGACCAATGAGCAGTTCTTC. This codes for CASSFRPGLAVTYPTNEQFF.